This TCR beta chain was recovered during a study of blood T cell repertoires in COVID-19 (dated by TCRdb to 2018 to 2021). Context from the whole study: Samples covering the acute and convalescent phases of COVID-19 were provided by collaborators in the United States, Italy and Spain. The prospective study material was composed of cDNA or gDNA derived from T cells, B-cell-depleted T cells, or PBMCs. Deeply sampled blood TCRbeta repertoires from subjects exposed to, actively infected with, or recovered from COVID-19 were included in the dataset. The repertoires were released in a freely available public database meant as a resource for research on the immune response to SARS-CoV-2. The samples were drawn from two sources: the first 160 participants of the ongoing ImmuneRACE study, and 1,200 or so subjects contributed by 6 global collaborators. A de-identified subject ID, COVID-19 status, age in years and sex were almost always included in the sample metadata. Where available, HLA class I and class II types were obtained from metadata supplied by the sample provider rather than from assay-based typing. Results and caveats for the whole study, not just this receptor: How much clinical and demographic metadata was included differed by source and by participant, and the metadata was provided uncurated.

In the prospective study, participants were roughly 18 to 100 years old, resided in about two dozen geographic areas of the United States, and were enrolled through a virtual design. In the prospective study, participants were assigned to cohorts based on the clinical history participants reported in a screening survey and a study questionnaire. ImmuneRACE Cohort 3 recovered participants were defined by two consecutive negative NP/OP PCR tests, healthcare professional clearance, or symptom resolution. In the prospective study, whole blood, serum and a nasopharyngeal or oropharyngeal swab were collected from each participant by mobile phlebotomists. Participants in the prospective study had the option to provide additional blood draws and questionnaires over a roughly two-month period. Before DNA extraction, blood samples from the prospective study were shipped at room temperature or frozen. The CDR3 runs 14 amino acids, cysteine and phenylalanine included. Only the CDR3 portion is preserved as DNA: 42 bases, with reading frame beginning at the first base. The V end loses 3 bases and the J end loses 1 base, and a stretch of 9 bases separates them. CDR1 is given as MNHEY and CDR2 as SVGAGI, both from the germline V gene.

The immunoSEQ Assay, a bias-controlled multiplex PCR, was used to amplify TCRbeta CDR3 regions from genomic DNA. Processing in the source paper ran as follows. The number of nucleated cells in each sample was estimated by amplification of reference gene primers within the assay. To quantify the absolute abundance of each unique TCRbeta CDR3 rearrangement, sequence reads were collapsed and filtered. Productive Simpson clonality was computed per sample as the square root of Simpson's diversity index over productive rearrangements. Imported from immuneACCESS, the table was reduced by TCRdb to in-frame sequences with V and J called. These copies leave out some clones; in studies compared against another copy, an unresolved V gene accounts for under half, and the cause of the remainder is not known. That table is the source of V, J and clone size, and D and trimming were worked out from the DNA. The sample contains 300,000 to 400,000 clones, roughly 87% of them found a single time. The leading ten clones occupy more than 0.8% of the sample.

With respect to this clone: Its antigen is still unknown. No much larger clone exists at a distance of one base, and base qualities are not known.

The sequence came from a woman in her thirties who had recovered from COVID-19. The chain uses TRBV6-5 and TRBJ2-5, with TRBD1 perhaps the D gene, on 5 matching bases. The sample comprised PBMCs or T cells enriched from blood (not recorded which). The CDR3 corresponds to CASSYGQTQETQYF. The DNA sequence is TGTGCCAGCAGTTATGGACAAACCCAAGAGACCCAGTACTTC.